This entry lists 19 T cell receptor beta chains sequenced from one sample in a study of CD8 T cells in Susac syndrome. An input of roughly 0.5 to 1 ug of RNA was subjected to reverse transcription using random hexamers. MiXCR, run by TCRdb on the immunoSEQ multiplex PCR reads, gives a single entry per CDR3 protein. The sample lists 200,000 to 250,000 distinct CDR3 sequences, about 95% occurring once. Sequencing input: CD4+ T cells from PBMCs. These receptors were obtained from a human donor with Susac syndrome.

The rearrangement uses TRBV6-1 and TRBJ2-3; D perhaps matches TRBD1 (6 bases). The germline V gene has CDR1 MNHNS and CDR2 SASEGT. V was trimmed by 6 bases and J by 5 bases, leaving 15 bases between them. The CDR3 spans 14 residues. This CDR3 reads CASSPGTTEDTQYF. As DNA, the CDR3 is TGTGCCAGCAGCCCCGGGACAACAGAAGATACGCAGTATTTT.

The CDR3 is CASSYSTGAWDEQFF. As DNA, the CDR3 is TGTGCCAGCAGTTACTCGACGGGGGCCTGGGATGAGCAGTTCTTC. The rearrangement uses TRBV6-2 or TRBV6-3 and TRBJ2-1; D may correspond to TRBD1 or TRBD2 (6 bases each). The ends were cut back, 0 bases at V and 8 bases at J, with 14 bases in the middle. Germline CDR1 reads MNHEY; CDR2 reads SVGEGT. CDR3 size: 15 residues.

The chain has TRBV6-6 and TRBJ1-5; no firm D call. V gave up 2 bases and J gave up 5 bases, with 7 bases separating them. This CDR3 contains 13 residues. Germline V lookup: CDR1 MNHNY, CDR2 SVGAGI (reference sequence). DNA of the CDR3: TGTGCCAGCAGTTACGGCGAATATCAGCCCCAGCATTTT. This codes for CASSYGEYQPQHF.

For the CDR3, the DNA is TGTGCCAGCAGCCCCGGAGGAGGGACGCTTGGATATACTGAAGCTTTCTTT. Protein product: CASSPGGGTLGYTEAFF. The chain links TRBV5-4 to TRBJ1-1; weak D call: TRBD1 (5 bases). The CDR3 contains 17 residues. With 4 bases removed from V and 5 bases from J, the gap between germline ends came to 24 bases. CDR1 and CDR2 from the germline V gene are SGHNT and YYREEE (reference sequence).

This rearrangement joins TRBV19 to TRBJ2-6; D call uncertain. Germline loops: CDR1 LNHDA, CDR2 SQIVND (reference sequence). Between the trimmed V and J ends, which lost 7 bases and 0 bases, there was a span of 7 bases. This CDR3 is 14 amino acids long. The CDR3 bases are TGTGCCAGTACTAGGTCCTCTGGGGCCAACGTCCTGACTTTC. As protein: CASTRSSGANVLTF.

CDR3 sequence (DNA): TGTGCCAGCAGCTTGGTCGGAAGTCGTAACATGAACACTGAAGCTTTCTTT. Translating gives CASSLVGSRNMNTEAFF. The V gene is TRBV5-6, the J gene TRBJ1-1; the D is unclear. With 0 bases removed from V and 0 bases from J, the gap between germline ends came to 15 bases. There are 17 residues in the CDR3. The V gene's germline CDR1 is SGHDT and CDR2 YYEEEE.

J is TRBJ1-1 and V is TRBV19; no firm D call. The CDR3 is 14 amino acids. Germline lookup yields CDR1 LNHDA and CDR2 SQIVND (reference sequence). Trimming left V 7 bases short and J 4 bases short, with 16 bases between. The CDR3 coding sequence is TGTGCCAGTATAATGGACCCCATGGGCACTGAAGCTTTCTTT. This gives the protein CASIMDPMGTEAFF.

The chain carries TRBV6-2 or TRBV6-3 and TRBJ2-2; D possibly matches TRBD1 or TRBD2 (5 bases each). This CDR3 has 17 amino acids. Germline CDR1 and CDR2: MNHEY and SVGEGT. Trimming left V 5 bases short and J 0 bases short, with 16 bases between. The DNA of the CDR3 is TGTGCCAGCAGTAGTCCTCGGGGCCGATCGAACACCGGGGAGCTGTTTTTT. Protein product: CASSSPRGRSNTGELFF.

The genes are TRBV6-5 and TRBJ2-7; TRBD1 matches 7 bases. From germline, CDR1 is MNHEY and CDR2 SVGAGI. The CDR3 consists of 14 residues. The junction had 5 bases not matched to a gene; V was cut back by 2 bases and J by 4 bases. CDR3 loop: CASSYTGARYEQYF. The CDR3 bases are TGTGCCAGCAGTTACACAGGGGCACGGTACGAGCAGTACTTC.

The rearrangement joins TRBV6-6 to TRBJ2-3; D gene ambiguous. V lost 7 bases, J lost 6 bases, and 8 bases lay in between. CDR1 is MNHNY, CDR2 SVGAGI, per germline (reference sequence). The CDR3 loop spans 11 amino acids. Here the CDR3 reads CASTLTDTQYF. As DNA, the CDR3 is TGTGCCAGCACCCTTACCGATACGCAGTATTTT.

The CDR3 spells CAWSVDSPNEQFF. CDR3 bases: TGTGCCTGGAGTGTAGACAGTCCAAATGAGCAGTTCTTC. V and J are TRBV30 and TRBJ2-1, with a weak D call TRBD1 (5 bases). Per the germline V gene, CDR1 is GTSNPN and CDR2 is SVGIG (reference sequence). The CDR3 extends over 13 amino acids. The V gene lost 0 bases and the J gene lost 7 bases, with 10 bases spanning the gap.

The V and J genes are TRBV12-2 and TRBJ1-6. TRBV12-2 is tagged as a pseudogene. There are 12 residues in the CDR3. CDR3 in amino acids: CANPTPHSPLHF. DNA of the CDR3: TGTGCAAATCCCACCCCGCATTCACCCCTCCACTTT.

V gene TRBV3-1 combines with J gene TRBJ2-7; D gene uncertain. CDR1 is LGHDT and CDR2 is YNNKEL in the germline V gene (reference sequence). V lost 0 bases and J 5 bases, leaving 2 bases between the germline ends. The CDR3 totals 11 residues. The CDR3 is CASSQENEQYF. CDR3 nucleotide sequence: TGTGCCAGCAGCCAAGAGAACGAGCAGTACTTC.

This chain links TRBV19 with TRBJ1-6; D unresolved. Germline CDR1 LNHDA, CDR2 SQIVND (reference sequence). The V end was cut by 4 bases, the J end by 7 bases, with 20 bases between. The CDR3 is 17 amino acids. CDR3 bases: TGTGCCAGTAGTAGCTCCGTTTGGTCCGCTGGGAATTCACCCCTCCACTTT. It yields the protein CASSSSVWSAGNSPLHF. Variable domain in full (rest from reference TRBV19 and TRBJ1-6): DGGITQSPKYLFRKEGQNVTLSCEQNLNHDAMYWYRQDPGQGLRLIYYSQIVNDFQKGDIAEGYSVSREKKESFPLTVTSAQKNPTAFYLCASSSSVWSAGNSPLHFGNGTRLTVT.

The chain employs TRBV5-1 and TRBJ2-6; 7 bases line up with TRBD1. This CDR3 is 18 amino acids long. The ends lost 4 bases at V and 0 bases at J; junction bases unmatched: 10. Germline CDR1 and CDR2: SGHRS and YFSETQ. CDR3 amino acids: CASSISGTEISGANVLTF. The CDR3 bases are TGCGCCAGCAGCATATCCGGGACAGAAATCTCTGGGGCCAACGTCCTGACTTTC.

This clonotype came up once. CDR3 residues: CASSPSSGQGAYGYTF. DNA of the CDR3: TGTGCCAGCTCACCAAGCAGTGGACAGGGGGCCTATGGCTACACCTTC. The gene calls are TRBV18 and TRBJ1-2; TRBD1 aligns across 11 bases. CDR1 KGHSH and CDR2 LQKENI come from the germline V gene. The CDR3 is made up of 16 amino acids. Losses at the gene ends were 2 bases for V and 4 bases for J; bases not matched to a gene: 6.

CDR3 bases: TGTGCCACCAGTGAGCCAACTAGCGGCGATCCAGATACGCAGTATTTT. Residues: CATSEPTSGDPDTQYF. This chain links TRBV24-1 with TRBJ2-3; 8 bases fit TRBD2. This CDR3 comprises 16 residues. Germline assignment: CDR1 KGHDR and CDR2 SFDVKD. V dropped 4 bases and J dropped 4; count of bases not matched to a gene: 9.

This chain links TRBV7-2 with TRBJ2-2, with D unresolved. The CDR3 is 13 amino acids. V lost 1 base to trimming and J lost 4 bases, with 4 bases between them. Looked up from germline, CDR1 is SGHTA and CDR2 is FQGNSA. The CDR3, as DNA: TGTGCCAGCAGCTTAGAGGCCACCGGGGAGCTGTTTTTT. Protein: CASSLEATGELFF.

CDR3 in DNA: TGCACCAGCAGCCAGGTCATCGATGTACTCCCCTACGAGCAGTACTTC. Translated, it gives CTSSQVIDVLPYEQYF. V gene TRBV1 combines with J gene TRBJ2-7. TRBV1 constitutes a pseudogene. This CDR3 region has 16 residues.